Listed below are T cell receptor beta chains from one sample, sequenced in a study of cytomegalovirus exposure and HLA in healthy donors. Only in-frame clones appear in the TCRdb table, and some are missing; sequencing was by immunoSEQ multiplex PCR. The table includes 100,000 to 150,000 clones, about 78% detected once. The sequencing input was PBMCs. Receptors were obtained from a woman aged 40 to 50 in good health and CMV-seropositive. CDR3s include the opening cysteine and the closing phenylalanine or tryptophan. The order of the fields is D gene, J gene, V gene, CDR3 length, clone size, CDR3 protein, CDR3 DNA. A D gene is named only where the DNA matches it firmly. Clone size is given for some rows only: seen once, a few or many times, or a class if the clone is expanded.

>-|TRBJ2-5|TRBV13|16|-
CASSQFSGGLKETQYF
TGTGCCAGCAGTCAGTTCTCGGGCGGGTTAAAAGAGACCCAGTACTTC
>-|TRBJ1-6|TRBV6-1|16|few
CASSEAKQAYNSPLHF
TGTGCCAGCAGTGAAGCAAAGCAGGCCTATAATTCACCCCTCCACTTT
>-|TRBJ1-5|TRBV5-1|15|few
CASSLQGLSNQPQHF
TGCGCCAGCAGCTTGCAGGGGTTAAGCAATCAGCCCCAGCATTTT
>-|TRBJ1-2|TRBV6-1|15|-
CASSEGFGQGYGYTF
TGTGCCAGCAGTGAAGGTTTTGGTCAGGGGTATGGCTACACCTTC
>TRBD1|TRBJ2-2|TRBV9|14|-
CASSATGGTGELFF
TGTGCCAGCAGCGCCACAGGGGGCACCGGGGAGCTGTTTTTT
>TRBD1|TRBJ1-2|TRBV28|15|-
CASSLGTGANYGYTF
TGTGCCAGCAGTTTAGGGACAGGTGCCAACTATGGCTACACCTTC
>-|TRBJ1-5|TRBV7-9|13|-
CASSLPSGQPQHF
TGTGCCAGCAGCTTACCTAGCGGTCAGCCCCAGCATTTT
>TRBD1|TRBJ2-7|TRBV9|12|-
CASSGQGYEQYF
TGTGCCAGCAGCGGACAGGGTTACGAGCAGTACTTC
>-|TRBJ1-5|TRBV6-1|15|once
CASSPGTHSNQPQHF
TGTGCCAGCAGCCCCGGGACACATAGCAATCAGCCCCAGCATTTT
>-|TRBJ1-5|TRBV28|13|few
CASTLGGGQPQHF
TGTGCCAGCACCCTTGGGGGCGGTCAGCCCCAGCATTTT
>TRBD1|TRBJ1-2|TRBV5-4|13|-
CASSLDRTGGYTF
TGTGCCAGCAGCTTGGATCGGACAGGTGGCTACACCTTC
>-|TRBJ2-1|TRBV7-2|14|-
CASSYTPQGRRQFF
TGTGCCAGCAGCTACACCCCGCAGGGAAGGCGGCAGTTCTTC
>-|TRBJ1-2|TRBV2|17|once
CASSEEGAVATPPGYTF
TGTGCCAGCAGTGAAGAGGGAGCCGTGGCTACGCCTCCTGGCTACACCTTC
>TRBD2|TRBJ2-5|TRBV5-1|13|-
CASSRTSGGTQYF
TGCGCCAGCAGCAGGACTAGCGGGGGGACCCAGTACTTC
>-|TRBJ1-4|TRBV2|15|-
CASSEANRSGEKLFF
TGTGCCAGCAGTGAAGCAAACAGGTCTGGGGAAAAACTGTTTTTT
>TRBD1|TRBJ2-7|TRBV7-9|14|-
CASSLLTGMAQQYF
TGTGCCAGCAGCCTACTGACAGGGATGGCGCAACAGTACTTC
>-|TRBJ2-7|TRBV2|12|few
CASRLVSYEQYF
TGTGCCAGCAGACTAGTCTCCTACGAGCAGTACTTC
>-|TRBJ2-2|TRBV19|16|once
CASSIEANENTGELFF
TGTGCCAGTAGTATAGAAGCCAACGAAAACACCGGGGAGCTGTTTTTT
>-|TRBJ1-2|TRBV19|14|once
CASSMEGIYYGYTF
TGTGCCAGTAGTATGGAGGGGATTTACTATGGCTACACCTTC
>TRBD2|TRBJ2-7|TRBV9|15|-
CASSVDGGGASEQYF
TGTGCCAGCAGCGTAGACGGCGGGGGGGCCTCGGAGCAGTACTTC
>TRBD2|TRBJ2-5|TRBV2|15|few
CASSLNGGDKETQYF
TGTGCCAGCAGCTTAAACGGGGGGGACAAAGAGACCCAGTACTTC
>-|TRBJ1-2|TRBV15|13|-
CATSRDRGYGYTF
TGTGCCACCAGCAGAGATCGCGGGTATGGCTACACCTTC
>-|TRBJ2-3|TRBV6-4|13|-
CASSASGEYTQYF
TGTGCCAGCAGCGCTTCAGGGGAATATACGCAGTATTTT
>TRBD1|TRBJ1-1|TRBV10-3|13|-
CAVRGQGGPEAFF
TGTGCCGTCAGAGGACAGGGCGGGCCTGAAGCTTTCTTT
>TRBD1|TRBJ2-7|TRBV6-5|14|-
CASSEGQSSYEQYF
TGTGCCAGCAGTGAGGGACAGAGCTCCTACGAGCAGTACTTC
>-|TRBJ1-5|TRBV7-9|12|-
CSSSQGFQPQHF
TGTTCCAGCAGCCAGGGGTTTCAGCCCCAGCATTTT
>-|TRBJ1-1|TRBV5-6|14|few
CASSLAGDTTEAFF
TGTGCCAGCAGCTTGGCAGGGGACACCACTGAAGCTTTCTTT
>-|TRBJ2-7|TRBV10-3|15|-
CAISESVTVRDEQYF
TGTGCCATCAGTGAGTCCGTTACCGTAAGAGACGAGCAGTACTTC
>TRBD2|TRBJ2-5|TRBV12-5|16|-
CASGLAISGYQETQYF
TGTGCTAGTGGTTTAGCGATTAGCGGGTACCAAGAGACCCAGTACTTC
>-|TRBJ2-3|TRBV4-3|13|-
CASSQQRTDTQYF
TGCGCCAGCAGCCAACAGCGTACAGATACGCAGTATTTT
>-|TRBJ2-1|TRBV4-2|18|few
CASSQAGGPRSSYNEQFF
TGTGCCAGCAGCCAAGCCGGAGGACCGCGAAGCTCCTACAATGAGCAGTTCTTC
>TRBD1|TRBJ1-4|TRBV29-1|14|-
CSALQGTGSEKLFF
TGCAGCGCTCTGCAGGGGACAGGGTCTGAAAAACTGTTTTTT
>-|TRBJ2-7|TRBV5-4|14|-
CASSFTGNPYEQYF
TGTGCCAGCAGCTTTACGGGGAACCCCTACGAGCAGTACTTC
>-|TRBJ1-5|TRBV6-6|14|-
CATSDWSSNQPQHF
TGTGCCACCTCTGACTGGAGCAGCAATCAGCCCCAGCATTTT
>-|TRBJ2-7|TRBV10-3|14|-
CAISELSSGYEQYF
TGTGCCATCAGTGAGTTATCGTCCGGGTACGAGCAGTACTTC
>-|TRBJ2-2|TRBV20-1|11|-
CSAQGIGELFF
TGCAGTGCACAGGGAATCGGGGAGCTGTTTTTT
>TRBD1|TRBJ2-7|TRBV4-3|15|-
CASSLSDRGGYEQYF
TGCGCCAGCAGCCTCTCGGACAGGGGAGGCTACGAGCAGTACTTC
>TRBD1|TRBJ2-5|TRBV6-1|13|once
CASSPGQGETQYF
TGTGCCAGCAGTCCGGGACAGGGGGAGACCCAGTACTTC
>TRBD1|TRBJ1-2|TRBV19|15|-
CASSIAGTEPYGYTF
TGTGCCAGTAGTATTGCCGGGACAGAGCCTTATGGCTACACCTTC
>-|TRBJ1-6|TRBV9|14|-
CASSVNTGFFALHF
TGTGCCAGCAGCGTTAATACAGGGTTTTTCGCCCTCCACTTT
>-|TRBJ1-6|TRBV10-3|14|few
CAIREDSFNSPLHF
TGTGCCATCAGGGAGGACAGTTTTAATTCACCCCTCCACTTT
>-|TRBJ1-6|TRBV6-6|14|-
CASSYSGEGSPLHF
TGTGCCAGCAGTTACTCGGGGGAGGGTTCACCCCTCCACTTT
>-|TRBJ2-1|TRBV5-1|16|many
CASSLTGTSRYNEQFF
TGCGCCAGCAGCCTTACCGGGACATCCAGATACAATGAGCAGTTCTTC
>-|TRBJ1-4|TRBV29-1|15|few
CSVEDLGAPGEKLFF
TGCAGCGTTGAAGATTTGGGGGCGCCCGGTGAAAAACTGTTTTTT
>TRBD2|TRBJ2-4|TRBV29-1|15|-
CSVKGASGAKNIQYF
TGCAGCGTTAAAGGGGCTAGCGGGGCCAAAAACATTCAGTACTTC
>-|TRBJ2-2|TRBV7-3|14|-
CASSLSRGAGELFF
TGTGCCAGCAGCTTAAGTCGGGGAGCCGGGGAGCTGTTTTTT
>TRBD2|TRBJ2-7|TRBV11-1|13|-
CASSLERGHEQYF
TGTGCCAGCAGCTTAGAGCGGGGCCACGAGCAGTACTTC
>-|TRBJ2-3|TRBV2|14|-
CASSRGAAANTQYF
TGTGCCAGCAGCAGGGGGGCGGCAGCTAATACGCAGTATTTT
>-|TRBJ1-6|TRBV12-5|14|-
CASGIQAYNSPLHF
TGTGCTAGTGGAATACAGGCGTATAATTCACCCCTCCACTTT
>TRBD1|TRBJ1-2|TRBV15|14|-
CATSRDRTNYGYTF
TGTGCCACCAGCAGGGACAGGACCAACTATGGCTACACCTTC